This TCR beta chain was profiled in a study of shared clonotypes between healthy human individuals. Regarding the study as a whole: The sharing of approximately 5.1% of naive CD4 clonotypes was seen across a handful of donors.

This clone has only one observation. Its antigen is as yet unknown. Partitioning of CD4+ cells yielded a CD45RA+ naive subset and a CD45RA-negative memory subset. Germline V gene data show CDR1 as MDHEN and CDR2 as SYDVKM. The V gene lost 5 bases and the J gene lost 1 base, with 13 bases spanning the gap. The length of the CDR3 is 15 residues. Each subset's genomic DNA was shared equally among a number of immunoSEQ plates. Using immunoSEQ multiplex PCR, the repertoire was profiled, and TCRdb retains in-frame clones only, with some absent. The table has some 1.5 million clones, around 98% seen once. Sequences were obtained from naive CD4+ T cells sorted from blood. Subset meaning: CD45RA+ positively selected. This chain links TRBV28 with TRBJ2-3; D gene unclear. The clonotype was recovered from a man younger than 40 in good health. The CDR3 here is CASSPRRGRTDTQYF. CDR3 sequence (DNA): TGTGCCAGCAGTCCCCGGAGAGGACGCACAGATACGCAGTATTTT.